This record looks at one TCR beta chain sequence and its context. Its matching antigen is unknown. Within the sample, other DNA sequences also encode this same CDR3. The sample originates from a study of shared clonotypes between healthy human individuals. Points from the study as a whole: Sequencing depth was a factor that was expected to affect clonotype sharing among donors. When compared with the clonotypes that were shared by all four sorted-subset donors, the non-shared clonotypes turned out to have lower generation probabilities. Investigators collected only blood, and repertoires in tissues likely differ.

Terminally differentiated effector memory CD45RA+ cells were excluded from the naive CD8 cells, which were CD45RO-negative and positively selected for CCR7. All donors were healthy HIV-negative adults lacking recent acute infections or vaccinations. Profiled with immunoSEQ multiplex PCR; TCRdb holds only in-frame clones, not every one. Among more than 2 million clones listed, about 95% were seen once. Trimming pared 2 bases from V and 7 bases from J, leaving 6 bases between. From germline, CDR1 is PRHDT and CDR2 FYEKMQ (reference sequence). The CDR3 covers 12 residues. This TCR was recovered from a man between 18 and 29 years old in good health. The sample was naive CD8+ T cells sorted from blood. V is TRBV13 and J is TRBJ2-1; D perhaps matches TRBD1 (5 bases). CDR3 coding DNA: TGTGCCAGCAGCTTACAGGGAAATGAGCAGTTCTTC. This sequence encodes CASSLQGNEQFF.